A single sample is the source of the 27 T cell receptor beta chains below, sequenced in a study of blood T cell repertoires in COVID-19. TCRdb's copy holds only in-frame clones and misses some; the assay was immunoSEQ multiplex PCR. The profile shows fewer than 200,000 clones, approximately 87% of them singletons. The sample was PBMCs or T cells enriched from blood (not recorded which). The source is a woman aged 50 to 60 who had recovered from COVID-19.

The chain is built from TRBV27 and TRBJ2-1, with 9 bases matching TRBD2. Germline assignment: CDR1 MNHEY and CDR2 SMNVEV (reference sequence). After removal of 3 bases from V and 1 base from J, the junction contained 10 bases not matched to a gene. The CDR3 extends over 18 amino acids. The CDR3 sequence is CASSFGTRGGESYNEQFF. DNA for the CDR3: TGTGCCAGCAGTTTCGGAACTCGCGGGGGGGAATCCTACAATGAGCAGTTCTTC.

CDR3 sequence reads: CASSLVTETGYGYTF. The CDR3 DNA is TGTGCCAGCAGCCTTGTGACCGAGACAGGGTATGGCTACACCTTC. The chain is built from TRBV7-9 and TRBJ1-2; 7 bases are shared with TRBD1. This CDR3 spans 15 amino acids. Germline V gene data show CDR1 as SEHNR and CDR2 as FQNEAQ (reference sequence). The junction had 11 bases not matched to a gene; V was cut back by 5 bases and J by 5 bases.

The chain links TRBV6-4 to TRBJ1-1; possible D gene TRBD1, 5 bases. Germline V gene data show CDR1 as MRHNA and CDR2 as SNTAGT. This CDR3 has 15 amino acids. V was cut by 8 bases and J by 1 base, with 17 bases left in between. CDR3 nucleotide sequence: TGTGCCAGCCGACCAAGGGCGGGGGAGAACACTGAAGCTTTCTTT. Translating it yields CASRPRAGENTEAFF.

The V and J genes are TRBV13 and TRBJ1-2; 8 bases agree with TRBD1. Germline V CDR1 and CDR2: PRHDT, FYEKMQ (reference sequence). The CDR3 extends over 14 amino acids. After removal of 5 bases from V and 4 bases from J, the junction contained 6 bases not matched to a gene. CDR3 sequence (DNA): TGTGCCAGCAGCATCGGACAGGGATCCTATGGCTACACCTTC. Its translation: CASSIGQGSYGYTF.

This clone appeared once. This chain joins TRBV6-5 and TRBJ1-5, with D possibly TRBD1 on 5 matching bases. This CDR3 has 11 amino acids. CDR1 is MNHEY, CDR2 SVGAGI, per germline. V lost 8 bases to trimming and J lost 11 bases, with 13 bases between them. The CDR3 sequence is CASWGEVAQHF. CDR3 coding DNA: TGTGCCAGCTGGGGGGAAGTAGCCCAGCATTTT.

This clone has a handful of counts. The chain is built from TRBV11-3 and TRBJ1-2; D not certain. The V and J ends lost 5 bases and 4 bases respectively, with 8 bases between them. The germline gives CDR1 SGHNT, CDR2 YENEEA. The CDR3 has 12 residues. The CDR3 here is CASSRASYGYTF. CDR3 coding DNA: TGTGCCAGCAGCCGCGCCTCCTATGGCTACACCTTC.

The chain links TRBV27 to TRBJ2-4, with 11 bases fitting TRBD2. The CDR3 runs to 19 residues. Germline CDR1 and CDR2: MNHEY and SMNVEV (reference sequence). Trimming removed 5 bases from V and 0 bases from J; junction bases left unmatched: 12. DNA of the CDR3: TGTGCCAGCAGTACGGAGGGGGTAGCGGGGGGGCTAGCCAAAAACATTCAGTACTTC. It specifies CASSTEGVAGGLAKNIQYF.

J is TRBJ2-5 and V is TRBV5-4, with D possibly matching TRBD1 (6 bases). CDR1 SGHNT and CDR2 YYREEE come from the germline V gene (reference sequence). The CDR3 has 14 amino acids. Deletions cut 2 bases from V and 0 bases from J, with 8 bases between. The CDR3 reads CASSFRQDQETQYF. The CDR3, as DNA: TGTGCCAGCAGCTTCAGACAGGACCAAGAGACCCAGTACTTC.

The genes are TRBV27 and TRBJ1-1; D is ambiguous. This CDR3 is built from 12 residues. V was trimmed by 1 base and J by 7 bases, leaving 7 bases between them. Germline CDR1 is MNHEY and CDR2 is SMNVEV (reference sequence). The CDR3 reads CASSLFGGEAFF. CDR3 sequence (DNA): TGTGCCAGCAGTTTATTTGGAGGTGAAGCTTTCTTT.

This chain uses TRBV10-3 with TRBJ2-7; TRBD1 aligns across 9 bases. The V gene end was trimmed by 11 bases and the J gene end by 0 bases; junction bases not matched to a gene: 11. The CDR3 has 15 residues. From germline, CDR1 is ENHRY and CDR2 SYGVKD. DNA of the CDR3: TGTGCCTCCCGGTATTCGGACAGGGGCTCCTACGAGCAGTACGTC. It translates to CASRYSDRGSYEQYV.

The V call is TRBV30, the J call TRBJ2-1; the D gene is possibly TRBD1 (5 bases). This CDR3 has 13 amino acids. Germline V gene data show CDR1 as GTSNPN and CDR2 as SVGIG (reference sequence). Trimming removed 4 bases from V and 7 bases from J, with 14 bases in between. CDR3 coding DNA: TGTGCCTGGACCAGGGCAGGCCTTAATGAGCAGTTCTTC. It yields the protein CAWTRAGLNEQFF.

By sample share, this clone is medium-sized (0.01 to 0.1%). The chain is built from TRBV7-8 and TRBJ2-3; 8 nucleotides align to TRBD1. Per germline, CDR1 SGHVS and CDR2 FQNEAQ. This CDR3 spans 15 amino acids. V lost 5 bases to trimming and J lost 6 bases; unmatched junction nucleotides: 10. The chain's CDR3 is CASSPPRQGTDTQYF. For the CDR3, the DNA is TGTGCCAGCAGCCCCCCCCGACAGGGGACCGATACGCAGTATTTT.

This chain joins TRBV9 and TRBJ1-1; no definite D call. Germline CDR1 is SGDLS and CDR2 is YYNGEE. The CDR3 runs 14 residues. With 0 bases removed from V and 5 bases from J, the gap between germline ends came to 11 bases. This CDR3 reads CASSVGAVSTEAFF. The CDR3 DNA sequence: TGTGCCAGCAGCGTAGGGGCAGTAAGTACTGAAGCTTTCTTT.

This chain uses TRBV5-8 with TRBJ1-1, with D maybe TRBD1 (5 bases). The CDR3 is 11 amino acids. Germline V lookup: CDR1 SGHTS, CDR2 YDEGEE. V was trimmed by 5 bases and J by 6 bases, leaving 8 bases between them. The CDR3 bases are TGTGCCAGCAGTCAAGGGGCTGAAGCTTTCTTT. It is translated as CASSQGAEAFF.

The J gene is TRBJ2-3, the V gene TRBV4-3, with D hard to call. Germline V gene sequence: CDR1 LGHNA, CDR2 YSLEER. The V and J ends lost 4 bases and 5 bases respectively, with 13 bases between them. The CDR3 runs to 14 residues. The CDR3 region is CASSPENRVDTQYF. The CDR3 nucleotides read TGCGCCAGCAGCCCCGAGAATCGGGTAGATACGCAGTATTTT.

The chain couples TRBV6-4 to TRBJ1-2, with a possible D match to TRBD1 (6 bases). The V and J ends lost 2 bases and 5 bases respectively, with 15 bases between them. The CDR3 loop spans 15 amino acids. Germline lookup yields CDR1 MRHNA and CDR2 SNTAGT. CDR3 amino acids: CASSDGTEGGYGYTF. The CDR3 DNA follows: TGTGCCAGCAGTGACGGGACCGAAGGGGGTTATGGCTACACCTTC.

The rearrangement uses TRBV27 and TRBJ2-7; D not certain. Germline lookup yields CDR1 MNHEY and CDR2 SMNVEV (reference sequence). V gave up 5 bases and J gave up 6 bases, with 17 bases separating them. CDR3 length equals 14 residues. CDR3 DNA: TGTGCCAGCAGTGGTGACGGATCCCTAGGCGAGCAGTACGTC. This translates into CASSGDGSLGEQYV.

J is TRBJ1-6 and V is TRBV27; 7 nucleotides line up with TRBD1. This CDR3 is 13 amino acids long. Germline lookup yields CDR1 MNHEY and CDR2 SMNVEV (reference sequence). V was clipped by 3 bases and J by 14 bases; unmatched bases: 7. The DNA for the CDR3 is TGTGCCAGCAGTTTTACAGGGGCTTCGGCCCTCCACTTT. This encodes CASSFTGASALHF.

This sequence joins TRBV10-2 and TRBJ2-7, with D perhaps TRBD2 (5 bases). This CDR3 comprises 13 residues. The V gene lost 5 bases and the J gene lost 2 bases, with 10 bases spanning the gap. The germline V gene encodes CDR1 WSHSY and CDR2 SAAADI. CDR3 amino acids: CASSPRETYEQYV. For the CDR3, the DNA is TGCGCCAGCAGTCCCCGGGAAACCTACGAGCAGTACGTC.

The CDR3 DNA follows: TGTGCCAGCAGCCGACACCTGACGAACTATGGCTACACCTTC. This codes for CASSRHLTNYGYTF. The chain employs TRBV11-2 and TRBJ1-2; D not certain. CDR1 is SGHAT and CDR2 is FQNNGV in the germline V gene. The CDR3 contains 14 residues. V was cut by 5 bases and J by 2 bases, with 12 bases left in between.

In this sample, this clone turned up once. This sequence joins TRBV11-3 and TRBJ2-2, with TRBD2 matching 10 bases. This CDR3 is 15 amino acids long. V shed 3 bases, J shed 6 bases, and the junction held 4 bases outside the gene matches. Germline V gene sequence: CDR1 SGHNT, CDR2 YENEEA. The CDR3: CASSFSGGGAGELFF. In DNA form, the CDR3 reads TGTGCCAGCAGCTTCAGCGGGGGGGGTGCCGGGGAGCTGTTTTTT.

This clone was found once. V gene TRBV7-9 combines with J gene TRBJ2-1; 10 positions match TRBD2. The V gene end was trimmed by 2 bases and the J gene end by 9 bases; junction bases not matched to a gene: 10. Germline CDR1 SEHNR, CDR2 FQNEAQ (reference sequence). This CDR3 region has 16 residues. CDR3 coding DNA: TGTGCCAGCAGCTTAAGTTCGGCTAGCGGGAGTGGTGAGCAGTTCTTC. It codes for CASSLSSASGSGEQFF.

J is TRBJ2-3 and V is TRBV5-1, with D maybe TRBD1 (5 bases). The length of the CDR3 is 13 residues. From germline, CDR1 is SGHRS and CDR2 YFSETQ. Deletions cut 4 bases from V and 2 bases from J, with 8 bases between. CDR3 region: CASSVQDTDTQYF. For the CDR3, the DNA is TGCGCCAGCAGCGTACAGGACACAGATACGCAGTATTTT.

This chain joins TRBV19 and TRBJ1-1; D is perhaps TRBD1 (6 bases). Between the trimmed V and J ends, which lost 8 bases and 0 bases, there was a span of 10 bases. Germline CDR1 LNHDA, CDR2 SQIVND (reference sequence). The CDR3 is made up of 13 amino acids. The CDR3 nucleotides are TGTGCCAGTGGAACAGGGCTGAACACTGAAGCTTTCTTT. This sequence encodes CASGTGLNTEAFF. Complete variable domain (other parts from reference TRBV19 and TRBJ1-1): DGGITQSPKYLFRKEGQNVTLSCEQNLNHDAMYWYRQDPGQGLRLIYYSQIVNDFQKGDIAEGYSVSREKKESFPLTVTSAQKNPTAFYLCASGTGLNTEAFFGQGTRLTVV.

The chain carries TRBV5-4 and TRBJ1-2; 11 bases agree with TRBD1. The CDR3 has 18 residues. CDR1 is SGHNT and CDR2 is YYREEE in the germline V gene (reference sequence). Trimming took 2 bases from V and 2 from J; bases not matched to a gene: 11. The CDR3 here is CASSLYDLGQGANYGYTF. In nucleotides, the CDR3 is TGTGCCAGCAGCTTATATGATCTTGGACAGGGGGCAAACTATGGCTACACCTTC.

This clone has a single count. The rearrangement joins TRBV9 to TRBJ2-5; D not resolved. V was clipped by 1 base and J by 0 bases, with 7 bases between them. CDR3 size: 14 residues. Germline V gives CDR1 SGDLS, CDR2 YYNGEE. The CDR3 reads CASSVTINQETQYF. As DNA, the CDR3 is TGTGCCAGCAGCGTAACAATCAACCAAGAGACCCAGTACTTC.

This clone was picked up a small number of times. V usage is TRBV20-1 and J usage is TRBJ2-5, with TRBD2 matching over 7 bases. Per the germline V gene, CDR1 is DFQATT and CDR2 is SNEGSKA (reference sequence). The V segment lost 3 bases and the J segment 5 bases; nucleotides outside the gene matches: 15. The CDR3 covers 16 residues. CDR3 nucleotide sequence: TGCAGTGCTAGTATTCCCGTATCGGGGGGTAGGGAGACCCAGTACTTC. Amino acids: CSASIPVSGGRETQYF.